Listed below are T cell receptor beta chains from one sample, sequenced in a study of T cell changes during pregnancy in multiple sclerosis. TCRdb's copy holds only in-frame clones and misses some; the assay was immunoSEQ multiplex PCR. The sample yields some 41,000 clones, 70% to 90% seen once. This material consisted of CD8+ T cells from peripheral blood mononuclear cells, taken in the first trimester of pregnancy. Every receptor here comes from a female donor with multiple sclerosis, enrolled in a pregnancy study. Both conserved end residues are part of each CDR3. D genes are given only for firm matches. Rows may omit the clone size; those that give it use once, few, many or a size class.

clone_size j_call d_call v_call cdr3_aa cdr3_nt
. TRBJ2-5 TRBD1 TRBV7-9 CASSWTGGWETQYF TGTGCCAGCAGCTGGACAGGGGGCTGGGAGACCCAGTACTTC
. TRBJ1-2 TRBD1 TRBV5-4 CASSAQGEYTF TGTGCCAGCAGCGCACAGGGGGAGTACACCTTC
. TRBJ2-5 TRBD1 TRBV4-1 CASSHQTGGETQYF TGCGCCAGCAGCCATCAAACAGGGGGAGAGACCCAGTACTTC
. TRBJ2-5 TRBD1 TRBV7-9 CASKTGQQYQETQYF TGTGCCAGCAAGACGGGACAGCAGTACCAAGAGACCCAGTACTTC
. TRBJ1-6 . TRBV25-1 CASSEAGNSYNSPLHF TGTGCCAGCAGCGAGGCCGGGAACTCATATAATTCACCCCTCCACTTT
. TRBJ1-2 . TRBV30 CAWINSYGYTF TGTGCCTGGATAAACAGCTATGGCTACACCTTC
once TRBJ2-3 . TRBV25-1 CASSEMLGAIDTQYF TGTGCCAGCAGTGAAATGTTGGGGGCAATAGATACGCAGTATTTT
. TRBJ1-2 TRBD1 TRBV5-1 CASRGTGGRRGYTF TGCGCCAGCAGAGGGACAGGGGGCAGGCGGGGCTACACCTTC
. TRBJ2-3 . TRBV4-2 CASSQGDTQGWGSRTQYF TGTGCCAGCAGCCAGGGGGACACACAAGGTTGGGGCTCACGTACGCAGTATTTT
. TRBJ1-1 . TRBV4-1 CASSQEDRITEAFF TGCGCCAGCAGCCAAGAAGACAGGATCACTGAAGCTTTCTTT
. TRBJ2-7 . TRBV7-6 CASSLVGDHEQYF TGTGCCAGCAGCTTAGTCGGGGATCACGAGCAGTACTTC
. TRBJ1-5 . TRBV19 CASRTGGQGFQPQHF TGTGCCAGTAGGACCGGGGGGCAGGGGTTTCAGCCCCAGCATTTT
. TRBJ2-1 . TRBV5-6 CASSPGGVYNEQFF TGTGCCAGCAGCCCCGGAGGGGTCTACAATGAGCAGTTCTTC